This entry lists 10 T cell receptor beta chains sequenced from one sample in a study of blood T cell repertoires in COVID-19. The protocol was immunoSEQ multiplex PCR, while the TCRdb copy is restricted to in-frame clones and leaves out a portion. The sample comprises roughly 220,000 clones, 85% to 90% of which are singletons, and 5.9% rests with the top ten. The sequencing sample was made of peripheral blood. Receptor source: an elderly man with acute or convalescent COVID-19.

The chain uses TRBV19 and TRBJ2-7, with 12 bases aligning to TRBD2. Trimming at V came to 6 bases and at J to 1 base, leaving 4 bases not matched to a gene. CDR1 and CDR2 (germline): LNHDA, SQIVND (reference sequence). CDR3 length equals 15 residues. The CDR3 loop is CASSETSGSSYEQYF. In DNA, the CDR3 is TGTGCCAGTAGCGAGACTAGCGGGAGTTCCTACGAGCAGTACTTC.

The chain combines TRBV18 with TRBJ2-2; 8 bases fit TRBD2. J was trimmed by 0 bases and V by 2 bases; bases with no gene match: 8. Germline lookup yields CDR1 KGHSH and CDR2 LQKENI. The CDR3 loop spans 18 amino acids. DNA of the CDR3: TGTGCCAGCTCACCAAGGTCTCTAGCGGGTTCGAACACCGGGGAGCTGTTTTTT. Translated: CASSPRSLAGSNTGELFF.

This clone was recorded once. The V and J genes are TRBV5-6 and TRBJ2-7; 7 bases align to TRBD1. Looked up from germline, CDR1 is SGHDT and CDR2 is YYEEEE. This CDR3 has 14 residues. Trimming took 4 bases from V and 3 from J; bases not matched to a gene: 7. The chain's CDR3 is CASSPDRRVYEQYF. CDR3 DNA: TGTGCCAGCAGCCCGGACAGGAGAGTCTACGAGCAGTACTTC. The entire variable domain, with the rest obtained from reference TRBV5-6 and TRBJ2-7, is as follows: DAGVTQSPTHLIKTRGQQVTLRCSPKSGHDTVSWYQQALGQGPQFIFQYYEEEERQRGNFPDRFSGHQFPNYSSELNVNALLLGDSALYLCASSPDRRVYEQYFGPGTRLTVT.

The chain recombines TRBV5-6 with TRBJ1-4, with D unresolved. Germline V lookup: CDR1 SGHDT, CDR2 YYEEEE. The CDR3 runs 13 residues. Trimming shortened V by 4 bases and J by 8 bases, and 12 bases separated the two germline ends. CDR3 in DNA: TGTGCCAGCAGCACCAAAAACTTCGAAAAACTGTTTTTT. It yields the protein CASSTKNFEKLFF.

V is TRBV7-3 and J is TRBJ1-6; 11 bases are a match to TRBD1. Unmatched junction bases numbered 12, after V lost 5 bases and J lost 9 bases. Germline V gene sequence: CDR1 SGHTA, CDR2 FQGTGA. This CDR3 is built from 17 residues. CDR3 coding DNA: TGTGCCAGCAGCCCCTTCCCTAGGGGGACAGGGGGTTCACCCCTCCACTTT. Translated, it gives CASSPFPRGTGGSPLHF.

The CDR3 nucleotides read TGTGCCAGCAGTCAAGACAGCTCAGGGCACTATGGCTACACCTTC. Its protein is CASSQDSSGHYGYTF. V and J are TRBV28 and TRBJ1-2; a possible D gene is TRBD1 (5 bases). CDR1 MDHEN and CDR2 SYDVKM come from the germline V gene. The CDR3 loop spans 15 amino acids. The V end was cut by 5 bases, the J end by 3 bases, with 16 bases between.

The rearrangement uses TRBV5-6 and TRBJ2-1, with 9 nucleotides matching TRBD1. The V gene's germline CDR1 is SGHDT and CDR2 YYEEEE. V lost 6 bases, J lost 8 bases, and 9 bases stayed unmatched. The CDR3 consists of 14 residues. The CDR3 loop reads CASTLGTGFDEQFF. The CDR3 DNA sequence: TGTGCCAGCACTCTCGGGACAGGGTTCGATGAGCAGTTCTTC.

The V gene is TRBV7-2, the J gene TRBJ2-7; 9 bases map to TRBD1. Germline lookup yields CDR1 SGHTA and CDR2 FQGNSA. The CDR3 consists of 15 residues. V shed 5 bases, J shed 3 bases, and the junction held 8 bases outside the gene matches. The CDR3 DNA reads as TGTGCCAGCAGCGCACAGACAGGGGGACTCTACGAGCAGTACTTC. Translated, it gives CASSAQTGGLYEQYF.

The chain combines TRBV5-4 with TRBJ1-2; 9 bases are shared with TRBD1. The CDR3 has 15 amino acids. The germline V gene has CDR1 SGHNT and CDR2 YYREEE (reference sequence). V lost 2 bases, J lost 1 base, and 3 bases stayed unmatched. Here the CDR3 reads CASSFRDRVNYGYTF. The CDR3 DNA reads TGTGCCAGCAGCTTTAGGGACAGGGTTAACTATGGCTACACCTTC. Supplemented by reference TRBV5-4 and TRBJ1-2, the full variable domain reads ETGVTQSPTHLIKTRGQQVTLRCSSQSGHNTVSWYQQALGQGPQFIFQYYREEENGRGNFPPRFSGLQFPNYSSELNVNALELDDSALYLCASSFRDRVNYGYTFGSGTRLTVV.

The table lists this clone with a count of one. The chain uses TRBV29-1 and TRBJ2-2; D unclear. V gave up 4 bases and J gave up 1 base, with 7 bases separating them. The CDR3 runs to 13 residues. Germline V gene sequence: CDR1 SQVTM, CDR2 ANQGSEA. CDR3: CSVGSGNTGELFF. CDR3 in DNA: TGCAGCGTTGGTTCAGGGAACACCGGGGAGCTGTTTTTT.